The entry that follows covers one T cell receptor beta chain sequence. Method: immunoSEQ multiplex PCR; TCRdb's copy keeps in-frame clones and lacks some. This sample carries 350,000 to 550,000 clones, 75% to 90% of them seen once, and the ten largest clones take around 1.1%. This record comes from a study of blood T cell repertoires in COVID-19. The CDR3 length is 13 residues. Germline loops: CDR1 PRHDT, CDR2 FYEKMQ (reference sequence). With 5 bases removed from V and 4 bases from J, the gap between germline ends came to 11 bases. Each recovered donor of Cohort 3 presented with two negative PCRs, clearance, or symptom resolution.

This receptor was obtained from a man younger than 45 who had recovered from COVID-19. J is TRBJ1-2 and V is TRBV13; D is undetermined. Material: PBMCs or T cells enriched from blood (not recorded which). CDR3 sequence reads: CASSQRHPYGYTF. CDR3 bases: TGTGCCAGCAGCCAGAGACACCCCTATGGCTACACCTTC. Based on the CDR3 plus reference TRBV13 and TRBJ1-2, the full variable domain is AAGVIQSPRHLIKEKRETATLKCYPIPRHDTVYWYQQGPGQDPQFLISFYEKMQSDKGSIPDRFSAQQFSDYHSELNMSSLELGDSALYFCASSQRHPYGYTFGSGTRLTVV.